Listed here are 22 T cell receptor beta chains from one sample, sequenced in a study of shared clonotypes between healthy human individuals. The data were produced by immunoSEQ multiplex PCR, yet TCRdb's version contains in-frame clones alone and is incomplete. The data hold roughly 400,000 clones, with approximately 96% observed a single time. The sample consisted of memory CD8+ T cells sorted from blood. Subset given: CD45RO+ cells pooled with CCR7-negative TemRA cells. The receptors come from a man between 25 and 39 years old in good health.

In nucleotides, the CDR3 is TGCGCCAGCAGCCTCACGAACGTCTGGACAGGGTCCGGGGCCAACGTCCTGACTTTC. Its translation: CASSLTNVWTGSGANVLTF. The rearrangement uses TRBV4-1 and TRBJ2-6, with 8 positions matching TRBD1. This CDR3 region has 19 residues. Per germline, CDR1 MGHRA and CDR2 YSYEKL. J lost 4 bases, V lost 4 bases, and 15 bases had no gene match.

This sequence joins TRBV6-5 and TRBJ1-2, with 7 nucleotides matching TRBD1. The CDR3 is 14 residues long. Germline CDR1 reads MNHEY; CDR2 reads SVGAGI. The J segment lost 7 bases and the V segment lost 4 bases, leaving 9 bases of the junction unmatched. The DNA of the CDR3 is TGTGCCAGCAGTTCCCTCGGGAGACAGGGTGGCTACACCTTC. Its protein product is CASSSLGRQGGYTF.

The chain couples TRBV28 to TRBJ1-2, with unresolved D. The CDR3 totals 13 residues. The germline CDR1 and CDR2 sequences are MDHEN and SYDVKM. Trimming took 2 bases from V and 8 from J, leaving 12 bases between them. CDR3 residues: CASSLRVRVGYTF. CDR3 sequence (DNA): TGTGCCAGCAGTTTACGGGTACGGGTGGGCTACACCTTC.

The J gene is TRBJ1-4, the V gene TRBV30; D unclear. CDR3 length: 13 amino acids. Trimming pared 0 bases from V and 8 bases from J, leaving 10 bases between. The germline CDR1 and CDR2 sequences are GTSNPN and SVGIG (reference sequence). CDR3 amino acids: CAWSVPAREKLFF. In nucleotides, the CDR3 is TGTGCCTGGAGTGTACCGGCTAGGGAAAAACTGTTTTTT.

J is TRBJ1-1 and V is TRBV5-4; D call uncertain. Germline CDR1 and CDR2: SGHNT and YYREEE (reference sequence). Trimming pared 0 bases from V and 0 bases from J, leaving 6 bases between. CDR3 length: 14 residues. The CDR3 DNA sequence: TGTGCCAGCAGCTTGGAGGAGCTGAACACTGAAGCTTTCTTT. Translation gives CASSLEELNTEAFF.

This clone was observed a single time. The chain recombines TRBV28 with TRBJ2-1; 7 bases map to TRBD2. Germline V lookup: CDR1 MDHEN, CDR2 SYDVKM. The CDR3 totals 15 residues. With 6 bases clipped from V and 4 bases from J, the junction kept 9 bases outside the gene matches. The CDR3 loop reads CASSSSGVGYNEQFF. CDR3 sequence (DNA): TGTGCCAGCAGCTCCAGCGGGGTGGGTTACAATGAGCAGTTCTTC.

The chain couples TRBV5-1 to TRBJ2-4; the match to TRBD1 covers 8 bases. V lost 0 bases and J lost 3; bases outside the gene matches: 8. The CDR3 spans 17 residues. Germline loops: CDR1 SGHRS, CDR2 YFSETQ. Written as DNA, the CDR3 is TGCGCCAGCAGCTTGGATATGACAGGGGTATACAAAAACATTCAGTACTTC. This encodes CASSLDMTGVYKNIQYF. The full variable domain, completed using reference TRBV5-1 and TRBJ2-4, is KAGVTQTPRYLIKTRGQQVTLSCSPISGHRSVSWYQQTPGQGLQFLFEYFSETQRNKGNFPGRFSGRQFSNSRSEMNVSTLELGDSALYLCASSLDMTGVYKNIQYFGAGTRLSVL.

CDR3 nucleotides: TGTGCCAGCAGCGGCAGGATAGGGGATACGCAGTATTTT. Protein: CASSGRIGDTQYF. This chain links TRBV6-1 with TRBJ2-3; D gene unclear. CDR3 length: 13 amino acids. The V end lost 6 bases, the J end lost 6 bases, and 13 bases lay between the germline ends. Germline V gene lookup returns CDR1 MNHNS and CDR2 SASEGT.

The chain couples TRBV30 to TRBJ2-2; no clear D. The CDR3 covers 11 residues. V was clipped by 2 bases and J by 8 bases, with 6 bases between them. CDR1 and CDR2 (germline): GTSNPN, SVGIG (reference sequence). The CDR3 protein is CAWSSTGELFF. CDR3 bases: TGTGCCTGGAGTAGTACGGGGGAGCTGTTTTTT.

The rearrangement joins TRBV5-4 to TRBJ1-1, with 10 bases fitting TRBD1. In germline, CDR1 is SGHNT, CDR2 YYREEE (reference sequence). The CDR3 has 12 amino acids. The junction had 5 bases not matched to a gene; V was cut back by 4 bases and J by 11 bases. The CDR3 DNA reads as TGTGCCAGCAGCCCGACAGGGGGCGAGGCTTTCTTT. Residues: CASSPTGGEAFF.

The CDR3 is CASSQPGLDYNEQFF. CDR3 nucleotides: TGCGCCAGCAGCCAACCGGGACTGGACTACAATGAGCAGTTCTTC. V and J are TRBV4-1 and TRBJ2-1; TRBD2 is a possible D gene (6 bases). Germline loops: CDR1 MGHRA, CDR2 YSYEKL. The CDR3 contains 15 residues. The V end was cut by 2 bases, the J end by 3 bases, with 11 bases between.

V usage is TRBV7-3 and J usage is TRBJ1-1; 7 bases map to TRBD1. The germline CDR1 and CDR2 sequences are SGHTA and FQGTGA. This CDR3 region has 14 residues. The ends lost 8 bases at V and 3 bases at J; junction bases unmatched: 9. CDR3 sequence reads: CASPGEGADTEAFF. The CDR3 bases are TGTGCCAGCCCCGGGGAGGGGGCGGACACTGAAGCTTTCTTT.

The chain employs TRBV4-1 and TRBJ1-2; weak D call: TRBD1 (5 bases). CDR3 length: 15 amino acids. The V end lost 1 base, the J end lost 2 bases, and 11 bases lay between the germline ends. The germline gives CDR1 MGHRA, CDR2 YSYEKL. The CDR3 loop reads CASSQGSRGNYGYTF. The CDR3 DNA reads as TGCGCCAGCAGCCAAGGGTCGCGGGGGAACTATGGCTACACCTTC.

V and J are TRBV7-9 and TRBJ2-7; D tentatively reads TRBD1 or TRBD2 (5 bases each). Germline CDR1 SEHNR, CDR2 FQNEAQ (reference sequence). This CDR3 spans 16 amino acids. The germline V and J ends were trimmed by 5 bases and 6 bases, with 23 bases remaining between them. The CDR3, as DNA: TGTGCCAGCAGCCTCACGAATGACATCTCAGGGACCGAGCAGTACTTC. Protein: CASSLTNDISGTEQYF.

V usage is TRBV13 and J usage is TRBJ1-1; no reliable D call. The CDR3 sequence is 13 residues long. Germline loops: CDR1 PRHDT, CDR2 FYEKMQ (reference sequence). Trimming pared 5 bases from V and 1 base from J, leaving 8 bases between. The CDR3 DNA is TGTGCCAGCAGCCCCCGGGAGAACACTGAAGCTTTCTTT. Translated: CASSPRENTEAFF.

The chain recombines TRBV10-3 with TRBJ2-1; 15 bases map to TRBD2. The CDR3 is 12 amino acids. The J segment lost 10 bases and the V segment lost 8 bases, leaving 0 bases of the junction unmatched. CDR1 is ENHRY, CDR2 SYGVKD, per germline. CDR3 coding DNA: TGTGCCATCGGGACTAGCGGGAGGGAGCAGTTCTTC. It encodes CAIGTSGREQFF.

The chain couples TRBV29-1 to TRBJ2-5, with D unresolved. The germline gives CDR1 SQVTM, CDR2 ANQGSEA. This CDR3 has 16 amino acids. Trimming removed 3 bases at V and 5 bases at J, with 22 bases between. Written as DNA, the CDR3 is TGCAGCGTTGACTCGGGTTCCCATAGAGCTCGGGAGACCCAGTACTTC. Protein product: CSVDSGSHRARETQYF.

J is TRBJ1-2 and V is TRBV10-2; 7 bases are a match to TRBD1. Germline V gives CDR1 WSHSY, CDR2 SAAADI. V trimming: 2 bases; J trimming: 6 bases; junction bases outside the gene matches: 3. The CDR3 extends over 13 amino acids. CDR3 sequence: CASSEDRAHGYTF. The CDR3 bases are TGCGCCAGCAGTGAGGACAGGGCTCATGGCTACACCTTC.

The rearrangement links TRBV10-3 to TRBJ2-3; no clear D. Trimming removed 6 bases at V and 4 bases at J, with 8 bases between. The CDR3 covers 12 residues. The germline CDR1 and CDR2 sequences are ENHRY and SYGVKD. The CDR3 coding sequence is TGTGCCATCAGCATAGAATCAGATACGCAGTATTTT. As protein: CAISIESDTQYF.

The chain carries TRBV10-2 and TRBJ2-4; 8 bases line up with TRBD2. From germline, CDR1 is WSHSY and CDR2 SAAADI. V shed 3 bases and J 1 base; nucleotides not matched to a gene: 5. The CDR3 is 16 residues long. The CDR3 reads CASSEERERAKNIQYF. DNA of the CDR3: TGCGCCAGCAGTGAAGAGCGGGAGCGTGCCAAAAACATTCAGTACTTC.

The V call is TRBV29-1, the J call TRBJ2-2; D gene uncertain. From germline, CDR1 is SQVTM and CDR2 ANQGSEA. V gave up 4 bases and J gave up 1 base, with 7 bases separating them. The CDR3 consists of 13 residues. The CDR3 DNA reads TGCAGCGTTGGGCAACTGAACACCGGGGAGCTGTTTTTT. Translation: CSVGQLNTGELFF.

The chain joins TRBV7-2 to TRBJ2-2; TRBD2 matches at 9 bases. The germline V gene has CDR1 SGHTA and CDR2 FQGNSA. The CDR3 is 15 amino acids. V gave up 1 base and J gave up 6 bases; unmatched junction bases: 3. For the CDR3, the DNA is TGTGCCAGCAGCTTAGTCTCTAGCGGGGCCGGGGAGCTGTTTTTT. Translated: CASSLVSSGAGELFF.